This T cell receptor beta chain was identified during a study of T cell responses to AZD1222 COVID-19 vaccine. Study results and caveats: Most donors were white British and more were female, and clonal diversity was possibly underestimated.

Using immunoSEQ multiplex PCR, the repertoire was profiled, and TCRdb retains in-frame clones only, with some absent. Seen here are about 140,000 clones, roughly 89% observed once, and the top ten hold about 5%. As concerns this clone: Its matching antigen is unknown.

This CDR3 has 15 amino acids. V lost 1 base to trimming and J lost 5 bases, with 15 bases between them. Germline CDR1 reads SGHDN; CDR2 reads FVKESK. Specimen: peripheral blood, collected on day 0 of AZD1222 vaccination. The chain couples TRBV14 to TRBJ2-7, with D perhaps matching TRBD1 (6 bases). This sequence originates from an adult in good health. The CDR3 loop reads CASSQGVRGPHEQYF. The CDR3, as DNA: TGTGCCAGCAGCCAAGGCGTCAGGGGACCCCACGAGCAGTACTTC. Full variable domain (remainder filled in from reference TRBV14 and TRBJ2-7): EAGVTQFPSHSVIEKGQTVTLRCDPISGHDNLYWYRRVMGKEIKFLLHFVKESKQDESGMPNNRFLAERTGGTYSTLKVQPAELEDSGVYFCASSQGVRGPHEQYFGPGTRLTVT.